What follows are 9 T cell receptor beta chains derived from one specimen sequenced in a study of human T cells and chemical hapten exposure. Time point denoted: patch test 1, 2 weeks after DPC sensitization. Specified treatment: therapeutic diphenylcyclopropenone sensitization with weekly scalp DPC. TCRdb re-analysed the RACE reads in MiXCR, keeping a single row per CDR3 protein. The repertoire has 380,000 or so distinct CDR3 sequences, more than 4.5% of them found once; the top ten carry roughly 2.4%. The source material was whole blood, sampled in connection with sensitization to the hapten diphenylcyclopropenone (DPC). Receptors were obtained from a woman between 45 and 60 years old with alopecia areata. Some clones in this sample may be carry-over from other donors' samples.

This clonotype has ten or more counts. This rearrangement joins TRBV12-3 or TRBV12-4 to TRBJ2-1, with 7 bases aligning to TRBD2. This CDR3 has 14 residues. Germline trimming cut 3 bases from V and 2 bases from J; bases unmatched to any gene: 1. The CDR3 loop is CASSFAGAYNEQFF. Written as DNA, the CDR3 is TGTGCCAGCAGTTTCGCGGGAGCCTACAATGAGCAGTTCTTC.

This clonotype occurred a few times. V is TRBV9 and J is TRBJ2-3, with a possible D match to TRBD2 (6 bases). V shed 4 bases and J shed 2 bases, with 20 bases lying between them. Germline CDR1 SGDLS, CDR2 YYNGEE. This CDR3 spans 17 amino acids. DNA of the CDR3: TGTGCCAGCAGCATCCCCAAGAGTAGCGGTTTCACAGATACGCAGTATTTT. Translation: CASSIPKSSGFTDTQYF.

This clonotype was detected many times. The V gene is TRBV10-1, the J gene TRBJ1-3; 9 bases line up with TRBD1. J was trimmed by 8 bases and V by 6 bases; bases with no gene match: 5. The V gene's germline CDR1 is WNHNN and CDR2 SYGVQD (reference sequence). The CDR3 extends over 13 amino acids. The CDR3 sequence is CASRDRGKDTIYF. CDR3 nucleotides: TGCGCCAGCAGGGACAGGGGTAAAGACACCATATATTTT.

This clonotype was detected many times. This chain connects TRBV12-3 or TRBV12-4 to TRBJ1-4; maybe TRBD1 (5 bases). The CDR3 spans 13 residues. Trimming left V 2 bases short and J 13 bases short, with 14 bases between. The CDR3 nucleotides read TGTGCCAGCAGTTTATGGGAAGGGGATCTACTGTTTTTT. The encoded protein is CASSLWEGDLLFF.

V usage is TRBV5-4 and J usage is TRBJ1-1; 8 positions match TRBD1. There are 16 residues in the CDR3. The junction had 10 bases not matched to a gene; V was cut back by 6 bases and J by 0 bases. Germline values: CDR1 SGHNT, CDR2 YYREEE (reference sequence). The CDR3 DNA follows: TGTGCCAGCACCACTGATCGGACAGGGTTGAACACTGAAGCTTTCTTT. Its translation is CASTTDRTGLNTEAFF.

This clonotype was seen ten or more times. This sequence joins TRBV12-3 or TRBV12-4 and TRBJ2-3; D unclear. The V end lost 1 base, the J end lost 2 bases, and 19 bases lay between the germline ends. The CDR3 has 18 amino acids. CDR3 protein: CASSLGVSSFSNTDTQYF. The CDR3 DNA reads TGTGCCAGCAGTTTAGGTGTGAGTAGCTTCTCGAACACAGATACGCAGTATTTT.

This clonotype was detected many times. V usage is TRBV7-9 and J usage is TRBJ1-1; D ambiguous. This CDR3 contains 11 residues. CDR1 is SEHNR, CDR2 FQNEAQ, per germline (reference sequence). V was clipped by 10 bases and J by 5 bases, with 11 bases between them. The CDR3 nucleotides are TGTGCCACCGAAATAGGGACTGAAGCTTTCTTT. This gives the protein CATEIGTEAFF.

The table lists this clonotype with many counts. The genes are TRBV25-1 and TRBJ2-1; the match to TRBD2 covers 11 bases. The CDR3 sequence is 17 residues long. Germline V lookup: CDR1 MGHDK, CDR2 SYGVNS. Trimming at V came to 2 bases and at J to 9 bases, leaving 12 bases not matched to a gene. This CDR3 reads CASSEITGSSGRAEQFF. Written as DNA, the CDR3 is TGTGCCAGCAGTGAAATTACTGGTAGTAGCGGGAGGGCTGAGCAGTTCTTC.

The chain couples TRBV3-1 to TRBJ1-1, with D maybe TRBD1 (5 bases). Per the germline V gene, CDR1 is LGHDT and CDR2 is YNNKEL (reference sequence). This CDR3 contains 10 residues. The chain's CDR3 is CVRGNTEAFF. CDR3 bases: TGTGTAAGGGGGAACACTGAAGCTTTCTTT.